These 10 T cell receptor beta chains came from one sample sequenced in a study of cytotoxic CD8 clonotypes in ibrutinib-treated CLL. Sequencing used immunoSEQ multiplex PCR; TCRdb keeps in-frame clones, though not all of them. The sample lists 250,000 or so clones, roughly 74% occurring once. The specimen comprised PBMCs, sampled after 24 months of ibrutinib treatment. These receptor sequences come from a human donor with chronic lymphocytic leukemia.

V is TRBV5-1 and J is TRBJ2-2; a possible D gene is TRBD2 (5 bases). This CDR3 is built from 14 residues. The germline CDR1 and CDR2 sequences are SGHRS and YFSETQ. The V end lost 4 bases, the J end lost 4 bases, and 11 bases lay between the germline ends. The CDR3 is CASSPTGTTGELFF. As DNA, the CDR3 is TGCGCCAGCAGCCCGACGGGAACCACCGGGGAGCTGTTTTTT.

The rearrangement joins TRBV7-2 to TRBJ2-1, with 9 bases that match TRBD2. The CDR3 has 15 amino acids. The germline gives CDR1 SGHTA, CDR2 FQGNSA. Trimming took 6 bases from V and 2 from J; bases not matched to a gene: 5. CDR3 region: CASSFLAGPYNEQFF. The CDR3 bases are TGTGCCAGCAGTTTCCTAGCGGGACCCTACAATGAGCAGTTCTTC.

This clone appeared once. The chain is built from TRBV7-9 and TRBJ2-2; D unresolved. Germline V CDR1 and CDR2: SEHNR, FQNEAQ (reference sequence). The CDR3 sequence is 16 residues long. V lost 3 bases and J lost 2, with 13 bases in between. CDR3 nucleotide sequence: TGTGCCAGCAGCTTGACACCAGGCCTTAACACCGGGGAGCTGTTTTTT. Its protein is CASSLTPGLNTGELFF.

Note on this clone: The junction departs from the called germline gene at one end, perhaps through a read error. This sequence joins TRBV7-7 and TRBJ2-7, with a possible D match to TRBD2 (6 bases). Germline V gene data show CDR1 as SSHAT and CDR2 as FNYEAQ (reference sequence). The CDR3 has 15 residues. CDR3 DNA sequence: TGTGCTAGCAGCTTTAAGGCGGGAAGCTCCTACGAGCAGTACTTC. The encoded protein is CASSFKAGSSYEQYF.

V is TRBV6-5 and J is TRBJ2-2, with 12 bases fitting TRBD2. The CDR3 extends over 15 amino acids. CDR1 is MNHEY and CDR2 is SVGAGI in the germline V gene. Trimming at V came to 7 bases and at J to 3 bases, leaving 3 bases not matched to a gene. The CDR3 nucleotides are TGTGCCAGCACCCGACTAGCGGGAGACACCGGGGAGCTGTTTTTT. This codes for CASTRLAGDTGELFF.

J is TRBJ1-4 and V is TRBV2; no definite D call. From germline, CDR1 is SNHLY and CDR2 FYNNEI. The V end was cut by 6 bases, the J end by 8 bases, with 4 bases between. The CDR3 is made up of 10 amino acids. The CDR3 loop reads CASRGEKLFF. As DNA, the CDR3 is TGTGCCAGCAGGGGGGAAAAACTGTTTTTT. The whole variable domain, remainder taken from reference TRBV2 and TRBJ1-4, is EPEVTQTPSHQVTQMGQEVILRCVPISNHLYFYWYRQILGQKVEFLVSFYNNEISEKSEIFDDQFSVERPDGSNFTLKIRSTKLEDSAMYFCASRGEKLFFGSGTQLSVL.

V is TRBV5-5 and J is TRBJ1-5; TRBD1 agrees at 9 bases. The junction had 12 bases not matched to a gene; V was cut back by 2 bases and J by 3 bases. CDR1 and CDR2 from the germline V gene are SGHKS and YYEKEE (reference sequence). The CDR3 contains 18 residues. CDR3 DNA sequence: TGTGCCAGCAGCTTTTGGGGACAGGGACCGTCCCCCAATCAGCCCCAGCATTTT. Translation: CASSFWGQGPSPNQPQHF. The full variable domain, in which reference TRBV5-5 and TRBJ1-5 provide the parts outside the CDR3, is DAGVTQSPTHLIKTRGQQVTLRCSPISGHKSVSWYQQVLGQGPQFIFQYYEKEERGRGNFPDRFSARQFPNYSSELNVNALLLGDSALYLCASSFWGQGPSPNQPQHFGDGTRLSIL.

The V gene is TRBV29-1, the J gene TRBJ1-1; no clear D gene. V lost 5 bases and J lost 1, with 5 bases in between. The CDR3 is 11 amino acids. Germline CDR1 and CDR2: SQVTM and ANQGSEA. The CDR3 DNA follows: TGCAGCGTTCTATCGAACACTGAAGCTTTCTTT. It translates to CSVLSNTEAFF.

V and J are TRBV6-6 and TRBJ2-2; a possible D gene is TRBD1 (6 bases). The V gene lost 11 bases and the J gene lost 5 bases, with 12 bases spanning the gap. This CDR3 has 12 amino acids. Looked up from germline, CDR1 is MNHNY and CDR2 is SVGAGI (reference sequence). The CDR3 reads CACYRDTGELFF. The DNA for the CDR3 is TGTGCCTGCTACAGGGATACCGGGGAGCTGTTTTTT.

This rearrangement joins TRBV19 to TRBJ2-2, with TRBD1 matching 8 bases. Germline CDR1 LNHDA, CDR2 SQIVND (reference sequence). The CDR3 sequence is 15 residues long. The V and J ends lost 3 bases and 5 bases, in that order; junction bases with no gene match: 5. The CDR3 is CASSIATGVTGELFF. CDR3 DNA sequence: TGTGCCAGTAGTATCGCGACAGGGGTAACCGGGGAGCTGTTTTTT.